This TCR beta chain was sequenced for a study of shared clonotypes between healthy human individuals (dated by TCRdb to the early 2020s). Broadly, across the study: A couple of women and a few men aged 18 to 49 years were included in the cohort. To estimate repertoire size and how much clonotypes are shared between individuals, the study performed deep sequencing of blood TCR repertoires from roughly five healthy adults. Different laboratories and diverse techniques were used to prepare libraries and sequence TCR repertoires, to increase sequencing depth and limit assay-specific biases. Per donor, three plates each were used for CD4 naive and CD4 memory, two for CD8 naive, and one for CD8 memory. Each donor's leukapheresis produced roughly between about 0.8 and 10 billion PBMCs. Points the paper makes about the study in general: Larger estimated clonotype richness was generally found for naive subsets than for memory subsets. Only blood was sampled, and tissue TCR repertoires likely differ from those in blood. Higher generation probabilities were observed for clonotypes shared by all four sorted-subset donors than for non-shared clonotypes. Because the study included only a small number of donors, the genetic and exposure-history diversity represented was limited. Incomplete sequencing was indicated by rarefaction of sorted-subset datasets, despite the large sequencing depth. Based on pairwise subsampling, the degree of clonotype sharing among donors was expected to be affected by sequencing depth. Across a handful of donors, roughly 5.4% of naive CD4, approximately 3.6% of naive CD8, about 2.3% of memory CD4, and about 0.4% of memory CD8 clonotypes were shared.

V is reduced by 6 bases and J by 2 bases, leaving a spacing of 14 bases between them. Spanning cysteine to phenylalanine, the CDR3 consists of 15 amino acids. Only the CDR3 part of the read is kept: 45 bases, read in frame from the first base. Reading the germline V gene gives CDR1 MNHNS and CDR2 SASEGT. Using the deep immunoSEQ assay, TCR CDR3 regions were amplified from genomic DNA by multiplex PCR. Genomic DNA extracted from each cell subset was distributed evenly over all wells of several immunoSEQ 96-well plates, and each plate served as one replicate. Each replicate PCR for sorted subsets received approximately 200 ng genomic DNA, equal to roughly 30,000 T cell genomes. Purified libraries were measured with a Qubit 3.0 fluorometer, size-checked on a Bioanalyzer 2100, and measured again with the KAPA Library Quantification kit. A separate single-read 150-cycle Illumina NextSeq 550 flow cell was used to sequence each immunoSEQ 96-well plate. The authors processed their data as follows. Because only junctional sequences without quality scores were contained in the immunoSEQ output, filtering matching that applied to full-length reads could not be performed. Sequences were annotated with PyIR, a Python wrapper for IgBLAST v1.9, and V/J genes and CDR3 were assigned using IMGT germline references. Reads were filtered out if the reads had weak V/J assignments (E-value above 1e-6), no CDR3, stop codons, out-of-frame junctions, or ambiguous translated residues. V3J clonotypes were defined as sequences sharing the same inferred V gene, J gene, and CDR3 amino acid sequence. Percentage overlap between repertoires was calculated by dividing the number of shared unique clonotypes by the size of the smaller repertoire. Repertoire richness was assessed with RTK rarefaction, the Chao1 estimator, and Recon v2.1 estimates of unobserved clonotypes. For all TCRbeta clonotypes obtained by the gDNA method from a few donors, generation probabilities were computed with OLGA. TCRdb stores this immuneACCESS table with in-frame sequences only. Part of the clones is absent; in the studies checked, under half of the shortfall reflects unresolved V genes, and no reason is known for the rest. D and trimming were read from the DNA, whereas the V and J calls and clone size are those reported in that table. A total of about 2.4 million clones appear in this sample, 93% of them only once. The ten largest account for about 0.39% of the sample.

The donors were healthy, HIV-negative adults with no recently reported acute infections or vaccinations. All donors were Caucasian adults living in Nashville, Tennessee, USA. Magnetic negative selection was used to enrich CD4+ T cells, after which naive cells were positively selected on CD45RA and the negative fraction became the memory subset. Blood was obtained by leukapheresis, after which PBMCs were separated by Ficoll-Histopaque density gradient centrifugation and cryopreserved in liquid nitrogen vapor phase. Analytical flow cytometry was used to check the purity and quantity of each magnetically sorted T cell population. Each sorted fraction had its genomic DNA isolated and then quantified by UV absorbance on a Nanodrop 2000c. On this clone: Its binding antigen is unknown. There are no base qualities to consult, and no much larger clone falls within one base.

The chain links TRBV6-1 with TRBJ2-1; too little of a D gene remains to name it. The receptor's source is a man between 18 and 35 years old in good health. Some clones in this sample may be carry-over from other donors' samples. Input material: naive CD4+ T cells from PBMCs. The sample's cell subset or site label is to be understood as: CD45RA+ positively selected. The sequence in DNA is TGTGCCAGCAGGACCCTCGCGCGAGCCTACAATGAGCAGTTCTTC. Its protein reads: CASRTLARAYNEQFF.